The T cell receptor (beta chain) described here comes from a study of blood T cells in healthy people across ages (dated by TCRdb to 2015 to 2017). Regarding the study in general: In model experiments, template switching captured roughly one uniquely barcoded TCR beta cDNA molecule for every two T cells. To track age-related changes in TCR beta repertoire diversity, the study relied on deep sequencing normalized with unique cDNA molecular identifiers. To avoid experimental bias, donors of different ages were spread randomly across the sequencing lanes. The donors were split into four age groups: young (average 16 years), middle-aged (over 35), aged (more than 55) and long-lived (approximately 80). Using the same blood draw, the study looked at two additional independent replicas of 1 million unique cDNA reads for two donors, one aged 18 to 30 and the other aged 80 or older.

Donors were a few dozen systemically healthy Caucasian individuals from Russia aged roughly 6 to 100 years. Approximately 10 milliliters of peripheral blood were collected from each donor into EDTA-treated Vacutainer tubes. Ficoll-Paque density-gradient centrifugation was used to isolate PBMCs, with at least 7 million obtained per sample. Total RNA was extracted from PBMCs with Trizol reagent, with at least 5 micrograms obtained per sample. Naive CD45RAhigh/CD27high T cell percentages were measured by flow cytometry on a PBMC aliquot from every donor. The CDR3 runs 15 amino acids, cysteine and phenylalanine included. Left in the record is the CDR3 DNA by itself, 45 bases read in frame from the first base. Deletion took 5 bases off V and 7 bases off J, with a span of 18 bases between the germline ends. Sequences SGHTA (CDR1) and FQGNSA (CDR2) are obtained from the germline V gene. The library was prepared using 5' RACE. The second PCR ran for about 6 to 11 cycles and used a J-beta primer mix along with a sample-barcoded 5' primer. A unique molecular identifier was introduced onto each TCR beta cDNA molecule by a template-switch 5' adaptor carrying 12 random nucleotides. At least 2.5 million CDR3-containing paired-end reads were obtained from each sample. The Mint cDNA synthesis kit, primed by a TRBC-specific oligonucleotide, was used to synthesize first-strand cDNA from all RNA. After uracil-DNA glycosylase treatment, a first 18-cycle PCR used universal primers M1SS and BC2_uni_R on all cDNA. Concerning the study's data processing: Normalization of each sample was performed by random selection of 1 million high-quality reads, each carrying a distinct molecular identifier. Reads with shared molecular identifiers were discarded instead of being binned into consensus sequences. MiTCR, with a Q25 quality threshold and the strictest error-elimination algorithm, was used for CDR3 identification, clonotype clustering and error correction. A nonparametric unseen species model with Euler transformation was used to estimate lower-bound total TCR beta diversity. TCRdb trimmed the raw reads at Q25, called clones with MiXCR and kept productive beta chains. Rows are unified per CDR3 protein, each entry keeping the most common DNA and genes. Clone size and V and J calls follow TCRdb, not the original study. The sample table shows approximately 2,000,000 distinct CDR3 sequences, and about two fifths are seen once. Approximately 22% of the sample comes from the top ten.

In the case of this clonotype: This receptor's antigen is unknown. No clone much larger than this one lies a single base away; base qualities are absent.

Overall study outcomes, separate from this receptor: Donor CMV infection status was unknown, potentially confounding age-related changes in expanded clonotypes. Estimates of total diversity based on one million sequenced T cells were regarded as lower bounds and as underestimates. As age increased, observed TCR beta diversity per million T cells dropped in a roughly linear way, and a significant reduction was already evident by age 40. There was a strong correlation between observed TCR beta diversity and the percentage of naive T cells measured by flow cytometry. Conclusive comparison of naive and antigen-experienced compartments was prevented by the profiling of bulk unsorted PBMCs. Compared with the aged group, the long-lived group had more naive CD4+ T cells, fewer expanded clones and increased TCR diversity, suggesting age selection.

Recombination joined TRBV7-2 with TRBJ2-1, with an unclear D gene assignment. The TCR was taken from a human donor in good health. Material: blood. The CDR3 protein is CASSRTGPRMNEQFF. Read as DNA, the sequence is TGTGCCAGCAGCCGCACCGGGCCGCGAATGAATGAGCAGTTCTTC.